This TCR beta chain originates from a study of T cell responses to AZD1222 COVID-19 vaccine. Overall study results and limits: None of the repertoires were sampled until the peak T cell response had passed.

The CDR3 contains 12 residues. The V segment lost 4 bases and the J segment 3 bases; nucleotides outside the gene matches: 1. Per the germline V gene, CDR1 is GTSNPN and CDR2 is SVGIG (reference sequence). On this clone: Its antigen is not known.

The repertoire was sequenced with immunoSEQ multiplex PCR; TCRdb's copy has only in-frame clones and lacks some. The sample has 200,000 to 250,000 clones; approximately 94% are singletons. The chain employs TRBV30 and TRBJ1-1; 8 bases are a match to TRBD1. Sequences were derived from peripheral blood, sampled on day 0 of MenACWY control vaccination. The sequence came from an adult in good health. The CDR3 DNA sequence: TGTGCCTGGAACAGGGGGGACACTGAAGCTTTCTTT. Translation: CAWNRGDTEAFF.